One TCR beta chain is described in this entry. Antigen unknown. The source of the sample is a study of Ad26.COV2.S vaccination and SARS-CoV-2 variants. About the research overall: Donor had been placed in the Ad26.COV2.S arm of the COV1001 trial. Dosing was one shot or two shots 56 days apart.

Clones were read by immunoSEQ multiplex PCR, and TCRdb kept only the in-frame ones, dropping some. The sample contains about 250,000 clones, around 85% of which appear only once. V was shortened by 7 bases and J by 4 bases, with 19 bases between the two germline ends. Germline V gene sequence: CDR1 MNHEY, CDR2 SVGAGI. This CDR3 contains 15 residues. Treatment specified: about 20 received Ad26.COV2.S at low or high dose, single or two shots; 5 received placebo; per-sample allocation not given. The study sampled participants on day 63 after the first vaccine or placebo injection. Boston provided a donor who was an adult aged 18-55 years. Study-wide points: Post-vaccination breadth of spike-specific CD8+ and CD4+ T cell responses was reportedly substantial.

The chain combines TRBV6-5 with TRBJ1-2; weak D call: TRBD1 (6 bases). The specimen comprised peripheral blood, sampled in a trial of Ad26.COV2.S vaccine versus placebo. This TCR was sampled from a person between 18 and 65 years old who received the Ad26.COV2.S COVID-19 vaccine or a placebo. The CDR3 bases are TGTGCCAGCACCTCCGTGGGGTTAGGGGGCTATGGCTACACCTTC. Protein sequence: CASTSVGLGGYGYTF.